The rows below give T cell receptor beta chains drawn from one sample of a study of beta chain features in type 1 diabetes. The data were produced by immunoSEQ multiplex PCR, yet TCRdb's version contains in-frame clones alone and is incomplete. The sample contains under 150,000 clones, 6% to 7.5% of which appear only once. What was sequenced was central memory CD4+ T cells from blood. The receptors originated from a woman in her 30s in good health. Each CDR3 is given with its conserved first and last residue. The order of the fields is D gene, clone size, J gene, V gene, CDR3 protein, CDR3 DNA. The D gene is left open where the match is weak. Some rows have no size entry. The others give once, few or many, or a class for an expanded clone.

d_gene: -
abundance: -
j_gene: TRBJ2-1
v_gene: TRBV28
CDR3aa: CASSIWGGGRINEQFF
CDR3nt: TGTGCCAGCAGTATATGGGGGGGCGGGAGAATCAATGAGCAGTTCTTC

d_gene: TRBD1
abundance: many
j_gene: TRBJ2-1
v_gene: TRBV19
CDR3aa: CASSTQGISYNEQFF
CDR3nt: TGTGCCAGTAGTACACAGGGGATATCCTACAATGAGCAGTTCTTC

d_gene: -
abundance: -
j_gene: TRBJ1-4
v_gene: TRBV7-2
CDR3aa: CASSPRGVGAQSEKLFF
CDR3nt: TGTGCCAGCAGCCCCCGAGGAGTGGGGGCTCAGAGTGAAAAACTGTTTTTT

d_gene: TRBD2
abundance: -
j_gene: TRBJ2-1
v_gene: TRBV6-1
CDR3aa: CAISDPSGGSKRNEQFF
CDR3nt: TGTGCCATCAGTGACCCCTCGGGGGGTTCAAAACGGAATGAGCAGTTCTTC

d_gene: -
abundance: few
j_gene: TRBJ1-1
v_gene: TRBV7-3
CDR3aa: CASSLSPGNTEAFF
CDR3nt: TGTGCCAGCAGCTTAAGTCCAGGGAACACTGAAGCTTTCTTT

d_gene: -
abundance: -
j_gene: TRBJ1-1
v_gene: TRBV7-3
CDR3aa: CASSLSAPGEGEAFF
CDR3nt: TGTGCCAGCAGCTTAAGTGCCCCGGGGGAGGGTGAAGCTTTCTTT

d_gene: TRBD2
abundance: few
j_gene: TRBJ2-5
v_gene: TRBV7-3
CDR3aa: CASSSTSSGETQYF
CDR3nt: TGTGCCAGCAGCTCGACTAGCAGTGGAGAGACCCAGTACTTC

d_gene: TRBD1
abundance: many
j_gene: TRBJ2-2
v_gene: TRBV4-1
CDR3aa: CASSQIAGGVAGELFF
CDR3nt: TGCGCCAGCAGCCAAATTGCAGGGGGCGTCGCCGGGGAGCTGTTTTTT

d_gene: -
abundance: -
j_gene: TRBJ1-5
v_gene: TRBV19
CDR3aa: CASSTGVSFNQPQHF
CDR3nt: TGTGCCAGTAGTACAGGGGTCTCCTTCAATCAGCCCCAGCATTTT

d_gene: -
abundance: few
j_gene: TRBJ2-7
v_gene: TRBV28
CDR3aa: CASSLTSFSAYEQYF
CDR3nt: TGTGCCAGCAGTCTAACTAGCTTTTCTGCCTACGAGCAGTACTTC

d_gene: -
abundance: -
j_gene: TRBJ1-4
v_gene: TRBV18
CDR3aa: CASSPRQANEKLFF
CDR3nt: TGTGCCAGCTCACCCCGACAAGCTAATGAAAAACTGTTTTTT

d_gene: -
abundance: few
j_gene: TRBJ1-1
v_gene: TRBV6-5
CDR3aa: CASSKGTAGGVEAFF
CDR3nt: TGTGCCAGCAGTAAGGGGACGGCCGGGGGGGTTGAAGCTTTCTTT

d_gene: TRBD1
abundance: few
j_gene: TRBJ1-2
v_gene: TRBV7-3
CDR3aa: CASSQGDSLRF
CDR3nt: TGTGCCAGCAGCCAGGGGGACAGCCTCCGCTTC

d_gene: TRBD1
abundance: few
j_gene: TRBJ2-6
v_gene: TRBV2
CDR3aa: CASSVQGVSSGANVLTF
CDR3nt: TGTGCCAGCAGTGTACAGGGGGTGAGCTCTGGGGCCAACGTCCTGACTTTC

d_gene: TRBD1
abundance: few
j_gene: TRBJ2-5
v_gene: TRBV7-7
CDR3aa: CASRVPRGFQETQYF
CDR3nt: TGTGCTAGCAGAGTCCCCAGGGGGTTCCAAGAGACCCAGTACTTC

d_gene: TRBD2
abundance: few
j_gene: TRBJ2-5
v_gene: TRBV5-1
CDR3aa: CASSPRTSGRETQYF
CDR3nt: TGCGCCAGCAGCCCGCGGACTAGCGGGAGGGAGACCCAGTACTTC

d_gene: -
abundance: few
j_gene: TRBJ2-2
v_gene: TRBV5-4
CDR3aa: CASSRVMTGTLNTGELFF
CDR3nt: TGTGCCAGCAGCCGAGTAATGACCGGGACACTGAACACCGGGGAGCTGTTTTTT

d_gene: TRBD1
abundance: many
j_gene: TRBJ1-2
v_gene: TRBV19
CDR3aa: CASSRPGQGAVGGYTF
CDR3nt: TGTGCCAGTAGTAGGCCGGGACAGGGTGCGGTCGGAGGCTACACCTTC

d_gene: -
abundance: few
j_gene: TRBJ2-2
v_gene: TRBV10-2
CDR3aa: CASSQLANTGELFF
CDR3nt: TGCGCCAGCAGCCAACTAGCAAACACCGGGGAGCTGTTTTTT

d_gene: -
abundance: few
j_gene: TRBJ2-1
v_gene: TRBV2
CDR3aa: CASRPFGGRATSNEQFF
CDR3nt: TGTGCCAGCAGGCCATTCGGGGGACGGGCCACCTCCAATGAGCAGTTCTTC

d_gene: -
abundance: few
j_gene: TRBJ1-5
v_gene: TRBV5-1
CDR3aa: CASSPGQPQHF
CDR3nt: TGCGCCAGCAGCCCGGGTCAGCCCCAGCATTTT

d_gene: TRBD1
abundance: -
j_gene: TRBJ1-2
v_gene: TRBV28
CDR3aa: CASSSQGAGYGYTF
CDR3nt: TGTGCCAGCAGTTCACAGGGGGCTGGGTATGGCTACACCTTC

d_gene: -
abundance: few
j_gene: TRBJ2-3
v_gene: TRBV4-3
CDR3aa: CASSQDLPSGTDTQYF
CDR3nt: TGCGCCAGCAGCCAAGACTTGCCTAGCGGCACAGATACGCAGTATTTT

d_gene: -
abundance: -
j_gene: TRBJ1-1
v_gene: TRBV6-6
CDR3aa: CASSYQQGNTEAFF
CDR3nt: TGTGCCAGCAGTTACCAACAGGGGAACACTGAAGCTTTCTTT

d_gene: -
abundance: -
j_gene: TRBJ2-7
v_gene: TRBV6-6
CDR3aa: CASRSRDRRSYEQYF
CDR3nt: TGTGCCAGCAGATCCCGCGACAGAAGGTCCTACGAGCAGTACTTC

d_gene: -
abundance: few
j_gene: TRBJ2-6
v_gene: TRBV30
CDR3aa: CACPKGTSPGANVLTF
CDR3nt: TGTGCCTGTCCTAAGGGCACTAGCCCTGGGGCCAACGTCCTGACTTTC

d_gene: -
abundance: -
j_gene: TRBJ1-2
v_gene: TRBV6-6
CDR3aa: CASTKRGRDGYGYTF
CDR3nt: TGTGCCAGCACCAAAAGAGGCAGGGATGGGTATGGCTACACCTTC

d_gene: -
abundance: few
j_gene: TRBJ2-5
v_gene: TRBV7-3
CDR3aa: CASSFQGGETQYF
CDR3nt: TGTGCCAGCAGCTTCCAGGGAGGTGAGACCCAGTACTTC

d_gene: -
abundance: many
j_gene: TRBJ1-4
v_gene: TRBV13
CDR3aa: CASSHRGLANEKLFF
CDR3nt: TGTGCCAGCAGCCACCGTGGACTTGCTAATGAAAAACTGTTTTTT

d_gene: TRBD1
abundance: few
j_gene: TRBJ1-1
v_gene: TRBV6-6
CDR3aa: CASRYRGTEAFF
CDR3nt: TGTGCCAGCAGGTACAGGGGGACTGAAGCTTTCTTT

d_gene: TRBD2
abundance: few
j_gene: TRBJ2-5
v_gene: TRBV29-1
CDR3aa: CSVATSGVVKETQYF
CDR3nt: TGCAGCGTCGCGACTAGCGGGGTTGTTAAAGAGACCCAGTACTTC

d_gene: -
abundance: -
j_gene: TRBJ2-4
v_gene: TRBV7-2
CDR3aa: CASSVGGAVLAKNIQYF
CDR3nt: TGTGCCAGCAGCGTTGGTGGGGCGGTGTTAGCCAAAAACATTCAGTACTTC

d_gene: TRBD1
abundance: many
j_gene: TRBJ2-7
v_gene: TRBV28
CDR3aa: CASRPGTGTDEQYF
CDR3nt: TGTGCCAGCAGGCCCGGGACCGGGACAGACGAGCAGTACTTC

d_gene: -
abundance: few
j_gene: TRBJ2-2
v_gene: TRBV5-4
CDR3aa: CASSLSVVANTGELFF
CDR3nt: TGTGCCAGCAGCCTTAGCGTTGTTGCGAACACCGGGGAGCTGTTTTTT

d_gene: TRBD2
abundance: -
j_gene: TRBJ2-5
v_gene: TRBV7-3
CDR3aa: CASSLVGGREETQYF
CDR3nt: TGTGCCAGCAGCTTAGTGGGCGGGAGAGAAGAGACCCAGTACTTC

d_gene: -
abundance: -
j_gene: TRBJ1-2
v_gene: TRBV7-3
CDR3aa: CASSPQGSSYGYTF
CDR3nt: TGTGCCAGCAGCCCACAGGGTAGTAGCTATGGCTACACCTTC

d_gene: -
abundance: -
j_gene: TRBJ2-1
v_gene: TRBV18
CDR3aa: CASSPREEEQFF
CDR3nt: TGTGCCAGCTCACCCCGGGAAGAGGAGCAGTTCTTC

d_gene: -
abundance: few
j_gene: TRBJ2-7
v_gene: TRBV9
CDR3aa: CASNSDPKRRGEQYF
CDR3nt: TGTGCCAGCAACTCAGACCCCAAACGGAGGGGAGAGCAGTACTTC

d_gene: -
abundance: few
j_gene: TRBJ2-1
v_gene: TRBV5-4
CDR3aa: CASSFNSENEQFF
CDR3nt: TGTGCCAGCAGCTTTAATTCCGAGAATGAGCAGTTCTTC

d_gene: TRBD2
abundance: few
j_gene: TRBJ2-1
v_gene: TRBV6-1
CDR3aa: CASSEEGLAGHNEQFF
CDR3nt: TGTGCCAGCAGTGAAGAGGGACTAGCGGGACACAATGAGCAGTTCTTC

d_gene: -
abundance: -
j_gene: TRBJ1-4
v_gene: TRBV30
CDR3aa: CAWQQGHDEKLFF
CDR3nt: TGTGCCTGGCAACAGGGCCACGATGAAAAACTGTTTTTT

d_gene: -
abundance: many
j_gene: TRBJ2-3
v_gene: TRBV7-2
CDR3aa: CASSLALGREADTQYF
CDR3nt: TGTGCCAGCAGCTTAGCGCTGGGCAGGGAGGCAGATACGCAGTATTTT

d_gene: -
abundance: few
j_gene: TRBJ2-1
v_gene: TRBV10-3
CDR3aa: CAISERGGVAANNEQFF
CDR3nt: TGTGCCATCAGTGAAAGGGGCGGGGTAGCGGCCAACAATGAGCAGTTCTTC

d_gene: TRBD2
abundance: few
j_gene: TRBJ2-2
v_gene: TRBV7-9
CDR3aa: CASSLITSGNGELFF
CDR3nt: TGTGCCAGCAGCTTAATCACTAGCGGGAACGGGGAGCTGTTTTTT

d_gene: TRBD2
abundance: many
j_gene: TRBJ2-3
v_gene: TRBV29-1
CDR3aa: CSAPTSGSTDTQYF
CDR3nt: TGCAGCGCCCCGACTAGCGGGAGCACAGATACGCAGTATTTT

d_gene: -
abundance: few
j_gene: TRBJ2-2
v_gene: TRBV6-5
CDR3aa: CASSSSGGMIGELFF
CDR3nt: TGTGCCAGCAGTTCCAGCGGAGGGATGATCGGGGAGCTGTTTTTT

d_gene: -
abundance: once
j_gene: TRBJ2-1
v_gene: TRBV7-8
CDR3aa: CASSFWRGREDNEQFF
CDR3nt: TGTGCCAGCAGCTTCTGGAGGGGGAGGGAGGACAATGAGCAGTTCTTC

d_gene: -
abundance: -
j_gene: TRBJ2-1
v_gene: TRBV10-3
CDR3aa: CAITEHGLAGNEQFF
CDR3nt: TGTGCCATCACCGAACATGGGCTAGCCGGTAATGAGCAGTTCTTC